What follows are 14 T cell receptor beta chains derived from one specimen sequenced in a study of T cell responses to AZD1222 COVID-19 vaccine. Method: immunoSEQ multiplex PCR; TCRdb's copy keeps in-frame clones and lacks some. This repertoire shows approximately 100,000 clones, 90% found once; its top ten account for roughly 5.1%. The source was peripheral blood, collected on day 0 of AZD1222 vaccination. These receptors all come from an adult in good health.

The J gene is TRBJ2-7, the V gene TRBV5-1; TRBD2 matches 10 bases. CDR3 length: 16 amino acids. J gave up 3 bases and V 0 bases, and 6 bases lay outside the gene matches. The germline V gene has CDR1 SGHRS and CDR2 YFSETQ. The CDR3 bases are TGCGCCAGCAGCTTGGAGGGGCTAGCGGGAGTCTACGAGCAGTACTTC. Its protein product is CASSLEGLAGVYEQYF.

The V call is TRBV12-3 or TRBV12-4, the J call TRBJ2-7; D unclear. The CDR3 runs to 13 residues. V lost 8 bases and J lost 2, with 13 bases in between. The CDR3 here is CASRAFGPYEQYF. In DNA form, the CDR3 reads TGTGCCAGCCGGGCGTTCGGCCCCTACGAGCAGTACTTC.

The chain combines TRBV28 with TRBJ1-2; unclear D gene. The length of the CDR3 is 13 residues. From germline, CDR1 is MDHEN and CDR2 SYDVKM. With 4 bases removed from V and 0 bases from J, the gap between germline ends came to 6 bases. The CDR3 sequence is CASSSTANYGYTF. Here the CDR3 DNA reads TGTGCCAGCAGTTCGACCGCTAACTATGGCTACACCTTC.

The chain carries TRBV5-5 and TRBJ1-3; 7 nucleotides line up with TRBD1. Germline lookup yields CDR1 SGHKS and CDR2 YYEKEE (reference sequence). The CDR3 extends over 16 amino acids. V lost 4 bases, J lost 0 bases, and 7 bases stayed unmatched. DNA for the CDR3: TGTGCCAGCAGCGTATTCAGGGGGAACTCTGGAAACACCATATATTTT. Protein product: CASSVFRGNSGNTIYF.

The J gene is TRBJ1-2, the V gene TRBV5-1, with TRBD1 identical over 7 bases. CDR3 size: 14 residues. V was clipped by 1 base and J by 5 bases; unmatched bases: 5. The germline V gene has CDR1 SGHRS and CDR2 YFSETQ. CDR3 bases: TGCGCCAGCAGCTTGATGGGACAGATTTATGGCTACACCTTC. Its translation: CASSLMGQIYGYTF.

This clone was recorded once. The rearrangement uses TRBV7-2 and TRBJ1-2, with 7 bases identical to TRBD1. Germline-derived CDR1 and CDR2 are SGHTA and FQGNSA. This CDR3 is 14 amino acids long. J lost 1 base, V lost 5 bases, and 4 bases had no gene match. Written as DNA, the CDR3 is TGTGCCAGCAGCCCCGGACAGGATAACTATGGCTACACCTTC. Amino acids: CASSPGQDNYGYTF.

The chain recombines TRBV7-6 with TRBJ2-2; D not certain. Deletions cut 3 bases from V and 5 bases from J, with 7 bases between. Germline lookup yields CDR1 SGHVS and CDR2 FNYEAQ. The CDR3 sequence is 13 residues long. The DNA of the CDR3 is TGTGCCAGCAGCTTCAGACGGACCGGGGAGCTGTTTTTT. As protein: CASSFRRTGELFF.

The chain recombines TRBV30 with TRBJ1-2; 10 nucleotides agree with TRBD1. The CDR3 runs 14 residues. The J segment lost 8 bases and the V segment lost 0 bases, leaving 6 bases of the junction unmatched. Germline CDR1 reads GTSNPN; CDR2 reads SVGIG (reference sequence). CDR3 nucleotides: TGTGCCTGGAGTGTACCCGGGACAGGGGTCGGCTACACCTTC. Its translation: CAWSVPGTGVGYTF.

This chain links TRBV5-4 with TRBJ2-7, with a weak D call TRBD1 (6 bases). The CDR3 has 13 residues. Trimming left V 1 base short and J 6 bases short, with 11 bases between. Germline assignment: CDR1 SGHNT and CDR2 YYREEE (reference sequence). The CDR3 here is CASSLRGGSEQYF. In DNA, the CDR3 is TGTGCCAGCAGCTTGCGAGGGGGAAGCGAGCAGTACTTC.

V is TRBV11-3 and J is TRBJ2-2; 9 bases match TRBD2. Unmatched junction bases numbered 6, after V lost 1 base and J lost 6 bases. This CDR3 is built from 16 residues. The germline CDR1 and CDR2 sequences are SGHNT and YENEEA. The CDR3 DNA reads TGTGCCAGCAGCTTAGGGAATAGCGGGAGCGCCGGGGAGCTGTTTTTT. It yields the protein CASSLGNSGSAGELFF.

The chain joins TRBV19 to TRBJ2-3; D may be TRBD1 or TRBD2 (5 bases each). CDR1 LNHDA and CDR2 SQIVND come from the germline V gene (reference sequence). The V end lost 4 bases, the J end lost 7 bases, and 9 bases lay between the germline ends. The length of the CDR3 is 12 residues. The CDR3 spells CASSTQDYTQYF. The CDR3 nucleotides are TGTGCCAGTAGTACACAGGACTATACGCAGTATTTT.

The chain couples TRBV2 to TRBJ1-4, with unresolved D. CDR3 length: 14 residues. CDR1 and CDR2 from the germline V gene are SNHLY and FYNNEI. V lost 3 bases to trimming and J lost 7 bases, with 12 bases between them. CDR3 region: CASSDRRAGEKLFF. The CDR3 DNA reads as TGTGCCAGCAGTGATAGGCGGGCGGGTGAAAAACTGTTTTTT.

V usage is TRBV28 and J usage is TRBJ2-3; D gene uncertain. From germline, CDR1 is MDHEN and CDR2 SYDVKM. The CDR3 has 12 amino acids. With 1 base removed from V and 7 bases from J, the gap between germline ends came to 6 bases. The CDR3 DNA reads as TGTGCCAGCAGTTTATCTACGAATACGCAGTATTTT. It encodes CASSLSTNTQYF.

The chain employs TRBV5-1 and TRBJ2-1; the match to TRBD2 covers 11 bases. Per the germline V gene, CDR1 is SGHRS and CDR2 is YFSETQ. The CDR3 is 14 residues long. Unmatched junction bases numbered 3, after V lost 4 bases and J lost 6 bases. The CDR3 here is CASSASGRPNEQFF. CDR3 coding DNA: TGCGCCAGCAGCGCTAGCGGGAGGCCCAATGAGCAGTTCTTC.